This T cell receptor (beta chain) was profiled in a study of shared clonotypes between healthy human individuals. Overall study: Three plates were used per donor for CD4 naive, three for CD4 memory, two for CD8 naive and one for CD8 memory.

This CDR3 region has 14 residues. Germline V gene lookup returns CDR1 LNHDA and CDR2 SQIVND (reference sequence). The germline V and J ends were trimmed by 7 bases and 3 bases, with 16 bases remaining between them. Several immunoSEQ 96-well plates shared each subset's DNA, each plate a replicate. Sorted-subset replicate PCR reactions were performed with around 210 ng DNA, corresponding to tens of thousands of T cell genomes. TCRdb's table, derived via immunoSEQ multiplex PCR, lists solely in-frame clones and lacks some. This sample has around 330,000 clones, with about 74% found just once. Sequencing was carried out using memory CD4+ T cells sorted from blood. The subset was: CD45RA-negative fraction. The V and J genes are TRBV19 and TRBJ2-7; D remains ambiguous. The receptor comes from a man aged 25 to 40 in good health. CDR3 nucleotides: TGTGCCAGTATTGAGGACCGAGTTTTCTACGAGCAGTACTTC. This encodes CASIEDRVFYEQYF.